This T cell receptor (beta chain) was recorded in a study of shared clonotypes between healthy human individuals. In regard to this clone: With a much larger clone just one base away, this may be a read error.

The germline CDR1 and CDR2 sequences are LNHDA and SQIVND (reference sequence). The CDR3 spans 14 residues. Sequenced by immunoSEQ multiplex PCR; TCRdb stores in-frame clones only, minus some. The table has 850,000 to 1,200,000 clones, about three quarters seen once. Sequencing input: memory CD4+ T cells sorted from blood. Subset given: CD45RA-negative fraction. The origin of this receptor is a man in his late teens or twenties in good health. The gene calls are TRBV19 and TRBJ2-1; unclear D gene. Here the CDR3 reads CASSSFTTNNVQFF. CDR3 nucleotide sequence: TGTGCCAGTAGTAGCTTCACGACCAACAATGTGCAGTTCTTC.